This T cell receptor beta chain was sequenced during a study of blood T cell repertoires in COVID-19. Study summary: Both acute and convalescent COVID-19 samples were obtained from the United States, Italy and Spain. In each case, the material was cDNA or gDNA derived from T cells, B-cell-depleted T cells, or PBMCs.

CDR1 and CDR2 from the germline V gene are KGHSH and LQKENI. Trimming shortened V by 3 bases and J by 6 bases, and 18 bases separated the two germline ends. CDR3 size: 16 residues. Methods used by the authors: The authors estimated nucleated cell counts from reference gene primer amplification. Using immunoSEQ multiplex PCR, the repertoire was profiled, and TCRdb retains in-frame clones only, with some absent. The DNA gave D and trimming, while V, J and clone size come from that table. The sample records roughly 140,000 clones, around 91% being singletons. The rearrangement links TRBV18 to TRBJ2-1; possible D gene TRBD1, 7 bases. The receptor was derived from a woman in her 40s with acute or convalescent COVID-19. The sample consisted of peripheral blood. The DNA for the CDR3 is TGTGCCAGCTCACCGATTCAGGGGGGAAGAGGCAATGAGCAGTTCTTC. It is translated as CASSPIQGGRGNEQFF.